A selection of T cell receptor beta chains follows, all from one sample in a study of early T cells in non-severe SARS-CoV-2 infection. TCRdb independently ran MiXCR on the 5' RACE reads; one entry per CDR3 protein. The sample includes around 30,000 distinct CDR3 sequences, around 5.1% of them seen just once. Material for sequencing was whole blood. The receptors shown here come from an adult who was a healthcare worker with PCR-confirmed SARS-CoV-2 infection or an uninfected control (not recorded which). The CDR3 runs from the conserved cysteine through the conserved F or W. Each record gives: J gene, clone size, D gene, V gene, CDR3 DNA, CDR3 protein. D genes are given only for firm matches. Clone size appears in some rows only: once, few, many, or a class for an expanded clone.

TRBJ2-3,few,.,TRBV19,TGTACCAGTAGTACGGGGCAGACCACAGATACGCAGTATTTT,CTSSTGQTTDTQYF
TRBJ1-1,many,.,TRBV10-3,TGTGCCATCAGTGAGTCGGGGGGAGACACTGAAGCTTTCTTT,CAISESGGDTEAFF
TRBJ2-2,many,.,TRBV7-2,TGTGCCAGCAGCTTAATCGGGGCGACGAACACCGGGGAGCTGTTTTTT,CASSLIGATNTGELFF
TRBJ2-1,.,.,TRBV10-3,TGTGCCACTTTAGCAGGAGTCCCCTACAATGAGCAGTTCTTC,CATLAGVPYNEQFF
TRBJ2-3,many,TRBD2,TRBV7-6,TGTGCCAGCAGCACATTAGCGGGGGCTAGCACAGATACGCAGTATTTT,CASSTLAGASTDTQYF
TRBJ1-2,many,.,TRBV29-1,TGCAGCGTTGTACACCCCTATGGCTACACCTTC,CSVVHPYGYTF
TRBJ2-7,.,.,TRBV3-1,TGTGCCAGCAGCCAAGGAATTGACGCGTGGGAGCAGTACTTC,CASSQGIDAWEQYF
TRBJ2-7,many,.,TRBV28,TGTGCCAGCAGTTCCCTGCCCCTCTACGAGCAGTACTTC,CASSSLPLYEQYF
TRBJ2-2,many,.,TRBV9,TGTGCCAGCAGCGGACAAGGGGGGGAGCTGTTTTTT,CASSGQGGELFF
TRBJ1-1,many,.,TRBV3-1,TGTGCCAGCAGCCAAGACGGGACCACTGAAGCTTTCTTT,CASSQDGTTEAFF
TRBJ1-1,.,.,TRBV30,TGTGCCTGGACCAACGACGGGGGCGCTGAAGCTTTCTTT,CAWTNDGGAEAFF
TRBJ1-2,.,.,TRBV7-2,TGTGCCAGCAGCTTAGGAGACAGTGGAGGCTACACCTTC,CASSLGDSGGYTF
TRBJ2-5,many,TRBD1,TRBV11-3,TGTGCCAGCAGCTATTCCGGGACAGAAGAGACCCAGTACTTC,CASSYSGTEETQYF
TRBJ2-1,.,TRBD2,TRBV20-1,TGCAGTGCTAGAGTATCTAGCGGGAGCTTGAATGAGCAGTTCTTC,CSARVSSGSLNEQFF
TRBJ2-7,many,TRBD1,TRBV11-2,TGTGCCAGCAGCTCGGGACAGACATCGGGGCAGTACTTC,CASSSGQTSGQYF